Following are 5 T cell receptor beta chains from one sample sequenced in a study of long-term antiretroviral therapy in people with HIV. At survey level, the immunoSEQ assay was run in its v3.0 version. Sequencing used immunoSEQ multiplex PCR; TCRdb keeps in-frame clones, though not all of them. The data show about 23,000 clones, 85% seen once. The sample in question was unsorted PBMCs, obtained 1.6 years after starting antiretroviral therapy. Every receptor here comes from a man aged 35-49 years with HIV.

This clone has just a few counts. This sequence joins TRBV5-1 and TRBJ1-2; 7 positions agree with TRBD1. Germline V gene data show CDR1 as SGHRS and CDR2 as YFSETQ. Losses at the gene ends were 7 bases for V and 8 bases for J; bases not matched to a gene: 8. There are 12 residues in the CDR3. The CDR3: CASRETGDGYTF. In DNA, the CDR3 is TGCGCCAGCCGCGAAACAGGGGACGGCTACACCTTC. Combining the CDR3 with reference TRBV5-1 and TRBJ1-2 gives the whole variable domain KAGVTQTPRYLIKTRGQQVTLSCSPISGHRSVSWYQQTPGQGLQFLFEYFSETQRNKGNFPGRFSGRQFSNSRSEMNVSTLELGDSALYLCASRETGDGYTFGSGTRLTVV.

The genes are TRBV2 and TRBJ1-1; 9 positions match TRBD1. The CDR3 is 15 amino acids. V was clipped by 4 bases and J by 3 bases; unmatched bases: 6. CDR1 is SNHLY and CDR2 is FYNNEI in the germline V gene. This CDR3 reads CASSAGQGLDTEAFF. CDR3 nucleotides: TGTGCCAGCAGTGCGGGACAGGGTCTTGACACTGAAGCTTTCTTT.

The chain's CDR3 is CASSLGGVQGTLDYGYTF. CDR3 nucleotide sequence: TGTGCCAGCAGCCTCGGGGGAGTACAGGGGACGTTAGACTATGGCTACACCTTC. The V and J genes are TRBV2 and TRBJ1-2; 7 positions agree with TRBD1. The junction had 19 bases not matched to a gene; V was cut back by 6 bases and J by 3 bases. This CDR3 region has 18 residues. Per germline, CDR1 SNHLY and CDR2 FYNNEI.

V is TRBV28 and J is TRBJ2-4; perhaps TRBD1 as D (6 bases). Germline V lookup: CDR1 MDHEN, CDR2 SYDVKM. V was clipped by 3 bases and J by 3 bases, with 12 bases between them. CDR3 size: 15 residues. The chain's CDR3 is CASSFPQGSKNIQYF. The CDR3 region has the DNA TGTGCCAGCAGTTTCCCACAGGGAAGCAAAAACATTCAGTACTTC.

This clone was seen only once. The rearrangement links TRBV29-1 to TRBJ1-1; D gene ambiguous. Germline values: CDR1 SQVTM, CDR2 ANQGSEA. The CDR3 covers 11 residues. V lost 8 bases and J 0 bases, leaving 7 bases between the germline ends. Here the CDR3 reads CSLSLNTEAFF. The CDR3 bases are TGCAGCCTGTCGTTGAACACTGAAGCTTTCTTT.